The next 30 T cell receptor beta chains were all read from a single sample in a study of T cell responses to AZD1222 COVID-19 vaccine. Produced via immunoSEQ multiplex PCR; TCRdb's table is partial and in-frame only. The table records 100,000 to 150,000 clones, more than 70% of them present only once. This material consisted of peripheral blood, taken 28 days after the second AZD1222 dose. These receptors originate from an adult who received the AZD1222 COVID-19 vaccine.

This rearrangement joins TRBV18 to TRBJ1-1, with D unresolved. The CDR3 consists of 13 residues. Trimming stripped 3 bases from V and 7 bases from J, with 12 bases between. Germline assignment: CDR1 KGHSH and CDR2 LQKENI. The chain's CDR3 is CASSPTMEIEAFF. The CDR3, as DNA: TGTGCCAGCTCACCTACGATGGAGATTGAAGCTTTCTTT.

For the CDR3, the DNA is TGCGCCAGCAGCGCAGACAGCCGCTCTGGAAACACCATATATTTT. Translation gives CASSADSRSGNTIYF. V and J are TRBV5-1 and TRBJ1-3; D possibly corresponds to TRBD1 (5 bases). V was shortened by 4 bases and J by 0 bases, with 11 bases between the two germline ends. This CDR3 is 15 amino acids long. The germline V gene has CDR1 SGHRS and CDR2 YFSETQ.

The V gene is TRBV11-1, the J gene TRBJ1-1, with unresolved D. In germline, CDR1 is SGHAT, CDR2 FQDESV (reference sequence). The CDR3 runs to 14 residues. V was trimmed by 5 bases and J by 4 bases, leaving 14 bases between them. DNA for the CDR3: TGTGCCAGCAGCCGACGAGGGTGGGGCACTGAAGCTTTCTTT. Amino acid sequence: CASSRRGWGTEAFF.

This clone was observed a few times. This rearrangement joins TRBV27 to TRBJ2-7, with D possibly called TRBD1 or TRBD2 (5 bases each). CDR1 and CDR2 from the germline V gene are MNHEY and SMNVEV (reference sequence). This CDR3 has 15 residues. Trimming left V 6 bases short and J 0 bases short, with 15 bases between. The CDR3 nucleotides read TGTGCCAGCAGGAACCTGGGACCGAGCTCCTACGAGCAGTACTTC. Encoded protein: CASRNLGPSSYEQYF.

The rearrangement uses TRBV6-5 and TRBJ1-1; the D is unclear. CDR1 and CDR2 from the germline V gene are MNHEY and SVGAGI. The CDR3 is 15 amino acids. Trimming cost V 8 bases and J 5 bases, with 21 bases left between them. The CDR3 DNA reads as TGTGCCAGCTCCCGCTCCGCTCCCATTGGGACTGAAGCTTTCTTT. Its protein is CASSRSAPIGTEAFF.

DNA for the CDR3: TGTGCCAGCAGGGCCGACAGTAATTCACCCCTCCACTTT. Its translation: CASRADSNSPLHF. This chain links TRBV6-6 with TRBJ1-6; D is perhaps TRBD1 (5 bases). The CDR3 contains 13 residues. Trimming removed 6 bases at V and 6 bases at J, with 9 bases between. Per the germline V gene, CDR1 is MNHNY and CDR2 is SVGAGI (reference sequence).

Here the CDR3 reads CSVVPYGAALNNEQYF. In nucleotides, the CDR3 is TGCAGCGTCGTCCCATACGGGGCAGCTCTAAACAACGAGCAGTACTTC. The rearrangement uses TRBV29-1 and TRBJ2-7; D could derive from TRBD1 or TRBD2 (5 bases each). Germline assignment: CDR1 SQVTM and CDR2 ANQGSEA. Between the trimmed V and J ends, which lost 6 bases and 5 bases, there was a span of 26 bases. The CDR3 consists of 16 residues.

This chain joins TRBV2 and TRBJ2-7; 10 nucleotides align to TRBD1. The V gene end was trimmed by 6 bases and the J gene end by 1 base; junction bases not matched to a gene: 3. From germline, CDR1 is SNHLY and CDR2 FYNNEI. CDR3 length: 14 residues. The CDR3 spells CASSRGQGSYEQYF. The DNA for the CDR3 is TGTGCCAGCAGCCGGGGACAGGGGTCCTACGAGCAGTACTTC.

The V gene is TRBV6-5, the J gene TRBJ1-6; 10 bases align to TRBD1. The trim removed 8 bases at V and 7 bases at J, leaving 2 bases unmatched. This CDR3 is 13 amino acids long. Germline assignment: CDR1 MNHEY and CDR2 SVGAGI. CDR3 bases: TGTGCCAGCGGGACAGGGGACAATTCACCCCTCCACTTT. It codes for CASGTGDNSPLHF.

V and J are TRBV3-1 (or the pseudogene TRBV3-2) and TRBJ2-3; 9 bases line up with TRBD2. In germline, CDR1 is LGHDT, CDR2 YNNKEL (reference sequence). CDR3 length: 19 residues. The junction had 10 bases not matched to a gene; V was cut back by 0 bases and J by 0 bases. As DNA, the CDR3 is TGTGCCAGCAGCCAAGAGAGAGGCAGCGGGGGGAGTAGCACAGATACGCAGTATTTT. Its translation is CASSQERGSGGSSTDTQYF.

This clone occurred a few times. The rearrangement uses TRBV6-5 and TRBJ1-1; 8 bases are shared with TRBD1. The CDR3 has 15 amino acids. The V gene's germline CDR1 is MNHEY and CDR2 SVGAGI. J lost 3 bases, V lost 5 bases, and 8 bases had no gene match. CDR3 coding DNA: TGTGCCAGCAGTCGTACCGGGACAGGAGACACTGAAGCTTTCTTT. Its protein is CASSRTGTGDTEAFF.

J is TRBJ1-4 and V is TRBV3-1 (or the pseudogene TRBV3-2), with 8 bases aligning to TRBD1. Trimming removed 4 bases from V and 3 bases from J; junction bases left unmatched: 4. CDR3 length equals 15 residues. Germline loops: CDR1 LGHDT, CDR2 YNNKEL (reference sequence). The CDR3 sequence: CASSLGTGANEKLFF. The DNA for the CDR3 is TGTGCCAGCAGCCTTGGGACAGGAGCTAATGAAAAACTGTTTTTT.

The chain recombines TRBV2 with TRBJ1-2; possible D gene TRBD1, 6 bases. This CDR3 has 15 residues. Germline V gene data show CDR1 as SNHLY and CDR2 as FYNNEI. V lost 5 bases and J lost 4, with 17 bases in between. CDR3 region: CASSSRGRGSYGYTF. The CDR3 DNA sequence: TGTGCCAGCAGTTCTCGGGGCAGGGGTTCCTATGGCTACACCTTC.

This clone was recorded a few times. The chain joins TRBV6-1 to TRBJ2-3, with no clear D. V was shortened by 0 bases and J by 0 bases, with 4 bases between the two germline ends. Germline CDR1 MNHNS, CDR2 SASEGT. The CDR3 totals 14 residues. For the CDR3, the DNA is TGTGCCAGCAGTGAAGCGGGGAGCACAGATACGCAGTATTTT. This gives the protein CASSEAGSTDTQYF.

This rearrangement joins TRBV6-5 to TRBJ1-4; D ambiguous. CDR3 length: 15 amino acids. CDR1 is MNHEY, CDR2 SVGAGI, per germline. V lost 6 bases, J lost 0 bases, and 11 bases lay in between. The chain's CDR3 is CASSAAGATNEKLFF. CDR3 in DNA: TGTGCCAGCAGCGCCGCCGGAGCAACTAATGAAAAACTGTTTTTT.

The chain recombines TRBV5-1 with TRBJ1-5; D possibly corresponds to TRBD1 (6 bases). The CDR3 has 15 residues. Germline lookup yields CDR1 SGHRS and CDR2 YFSETQ. Trimming shortened V by 0 bases and J by 5 bases, and 12 bases separated the two germline ends. CDR3 sequence: CASSLEGGPYQPQHF. CDR3 DNA: TGCGCCAGCAGCTTGGAGGGGGGCCCTTATCAGCCCCAGCATTTT.

This chain links TRBV11-2 with TRBJ2-1, with TRBD1 identical over 12 bases. Unmatched junction bases numbered 6, after V lost 5 bases and J lost 7 bases. The CDR3 has 15 amino acids. In germline, CDR1 is SGHAT, CDR2 FQNNGV. The CDR3 DNA reads as TGTGCCAGCAGCCGCGGGACAGGGGGCGGGAATGAGCAGTTCTTC. Protein: CASSRGTGGGNEQFF.

This clone has only one observation. V gene TRBV6-4 combines with J gene TRBJ2-1, with D possibly being TRBD2 (5 bases). This CDR3 is 15 amino acids long. The germline V gene has CDR1 MRHNA and CDR2 SNTAGT. Trimming took 0 bases from V and 0 from J, leaving 6 bases between them. For the CDR3, the DNA is TGTGCCAGCAGTGACTCGGGGAGCTCCTACAATGAGCAGTTCTTC. As protein: CASSDSGSSYNEQFF.

The CDR3 DNA reads as TGTGCCAGCAGCCGTGGACAAACTGAAGCTTTCTTT. Residues: CASSRGQTEAFF. The chain employs TRBV7-9 and TRBJ1-1, with D maybe TRBD1 (5 bases). Germline values: CDR1 SEHNR, CDR2 FQNEAQ (reference sequence). This CDR3 region has 12 residues. Trimming removed 5 bases from V and 5 bases from J, with 9 bases in between.

This chain connects TRBV29-1 to TRBJ1-2; 8 nucleotides line up with TRBD1. Trimming cost V 5 bases and J 5 bases; bases outside gene matches: 13. The CDR3 is 15 residues long. Germline lookup yields CDR1 SQVTM and CDR2 ANQGSEA. CDR3 DNA sequence: TGCAGCGTTAAGGCAGGGGCAGGGGGCGGGTATGGCTACACCTTC. Translation gives CSVKAGAGGGYGYTF.

The chain couples TRBV5-5 to TRBJ1-3; unclear D gene. Germline values: CDR1 SGHKS, CDR2 YYEKEE (reference sequence). This CDR3 is built from 15 residues. V shed 0 bases and J shed 2 bases, with 9 bases lying between them. The CDR3 protein is CASSLAVRAGNTIYF. The DNA for the CDR3 is TGTGCCAGCAGCTTGGCCGTTAGGGCTGGAAACACCATATATTTT. Full variable domain (remainder filled in from reference TRBV5-5 and TRBJ1-3): DAGVTQSPTHLIKTRGQQVTLRCSPISGHKSVSWYQQVLGQGPQFIFQYYEKEERGRGNFPDRFSARQFPNYSSELNVNALLLGDSALYLCASSLAVRAGNTIYFGEGSWLTVV.

The chain is built from TRBV19 and TRBJ1-5; TRBD1 aligns across 8 bases. With 6 bases clipped from V and 0 bases from J, the junction kept 7 bases outside the gene matches. This CDR3 has 16 amino acids. Germline CDR1 LNHDA, CDR2 SQIVND (reference sequence). The CDR3: CASRFGQGGSNQPQHF. The CDR3 DNA is TGTGCCAGTAGATTCGGACAGGGAGGTAGCAATCAGCCCCAGCATTTT. The entire variable domain, with the rest obtained from reference TRBV19 and TRBJ1-5, is as follows: DGGITQSPKYLFRKEGQNVTLSCEQNLNHDAMYWYRQDPGQGLRLIYYSQIVNDFQKGDIAEGYSVSREKKESFPLTVTSAQKNPTAFYLCASRFGQGGSNQPQHFGDGTRLSIL.

The chain links TRBV2 to TRBJ1-5; TRBD1 is a possible D gene (5 bases). The germline V gene encodes CDR1 SNHLY and CDR2 FYNNEI. CDR3 size: 12 residues. Trimming removed 7 bases from V and 9 bases from J, with 13 bases in between. The CDR3 DNA reads TGTGCCAGCACAGGGCCCCGTGGGCCCCAGCATTTT. It is translated as CASTGPRGPQHF.

The chain combines TRBV5-4 with TRBJ2-7; no clear D. This CDR3 has 13 residues. Germline CDR1 is SGHNT and CDR2 is YYREEE (reference sequence). Trimming took 5 bases from V and 4 from J, leaving 13 bases between them. The DNA of the CDR3 is TGTGCCAGCAGGCCGCCAATGTCGTACGAGCAGTACTTC. It encodes CASRPPMSYEQYF.

This clone was seen once. The CDR3 nucleotides are TGTGCCGGAACTACCCGGGCCCCCACCGGGGAGCTGTTTTTT. The encoded protein is CAGTTRAPTGELFF. J is TRBJ2-2 and V is TRBV2; D is unresolved. V dropped 11 bases and J dropped 4 bases, with 17 bases sitting between them. CDR3 length: 14 residues. Per the germline V gene, CDR1 is SNHLY and CDR2 is FYNNEI.

This chain uses TRBV7-9 with TRBJ1-6; possible D gene TRBD1, 5 bases. The CDR3 totals 13 residues. Germline V gives CDR1 SEHNR, CDR2 FQNEAQ (reference sequence). V was clipped by 5 bases and J by 8 bases, with 10 bases between them. Written as DNA, the CDR3 is TGTGCCAGCAGCGGGGACGTATATTCACCCCTCCACTTT. This sequence encodes CASSGDVYSPLHF.

The rearrangement uses TRBV19 and TRBJ1-3, with a weak D call TRBD1 (5 bases). Germline loops: CDR1 LNHDA, CDR2 SQIVND (reference sequence). The CDR3 has 15 amino acids. V was trimmed by 9 bases and J by 4 bases, leaving 19 bases between them. The CDR3 DNA reads as TGTGCCAGCCAATCGGGCCAGGGATTCGGAAACACCATATATTTT. Amino acids: CASQSGQGFGNTIYF.

This chain uses TRBV5-6 with TRBJ1-3; possibly TRBD1 for D (5 bases). The CDR3 has 15 residues. Germline V gives CDR1 SGHDT, CDR2 YYEEEE. V lost 3 bases, J lost 0 bases, and 10 bases lay in between. Written as DNA, the CDR3 is TGTGCCAGCAGCTCTCAGGGATCCTCTGGAAACACCATATATTTT. Protein: CASSSQGSSGNTIYF.

The genes are TRBV5-4 and TRBJ1-6, with 9 bases fitting TRBD1. V gave up 2 bases and J gave up 8 bases; unmatched junction bases: 5. Germline CDR1 is SGHNT and CDR2 is YYREEE (reference sequence). The CDR3 covers 15 residues. The CDR3 is CASSFRDRAHSPLHF. In DNA form, the CDR3 reads TGTGCCAGCAGCTTCCGGGACAGGGCCCATTCACCCCTCCACTTT.

This clone has a single count. V usage is TRBV7-8 and J usage is TRBJ1-2, with D perhaps matching TRBD1 (6 bases). Germline values: CDR1 SGHVS, CDR2 FQNEAQ. The CDR3 totals 15 residues. Trimming left V 4 bases short and J 1 base short, with 13 bases between. This CDR3 reads CASSSQGLDNYGYTF. CDR3 nucleotide sequence: TGTGCCAGCAGCTCCCAGGGGCTGGATAACTATGGCTACACCTTC.